Each of the 5 T cell receptor beta chains below was sequenced from the same sample in a study of Graves' ophthalmopathy and Graves' hyperthyroidism. Scientists amplified the TCR beta CDR3 regions from RNA transcripts. HTBI primers primed a first-round RT-PCR, and a second-round multiplex PCR followed. TCRdb fed the multiplex PCR reads into MiXCR, producing one record per CDR3 protein. The repertoire includes around 400,000 distinct CDR3 sequences, roughly 20% of them detected once, and 2.5% to 3.5% sits in the top ten. Sequenced input: peripheral blood. All receptors come from a woman aged 18 to 35 with stable Graves' hyperthyroidism.

In this sample, this clonotype turned up many times. The V gene is TRBV11-2, the J gene TRBJ2-7; 9 bases match TRBD1. The ends lost 5 bases at V and 5 bases at J; junction bases unmatched: 10. This CDR3 is built from 15 residues. Germline V gene sequence: CDR1 SGHAT, CDR2 FQNNGV. CDR3: CASSNQADRGHEQYF. CDR3 coding DNA: TGTGCCAGCAGCAACCAGGCGGACAGGGGCCACGAGCAGTACTTC.

Remarks on this clonotype: Just one base apart from a much larger clone, this may be a read error. The rearrangement uses TRBV20-1 and TRBJ1-1, with D tentatively TRBD1 (5 bases). This CDR3 has 13 amino acids. The germline CDR1 and CDR2 sequences are DFQATT and SNEGSKA (reference sequence). Here the CDR3 DNA reads TGCAGTGCTAGGAGGGGTGTGAACACTGAAGCTTGCTTT. As protein: CSARRGVNTEACF.

This clonotype was seen repeatedly, ten times or more. The V call is TRBV10-3, the J call TRBJ2-7; unclear D gene. Trimming shortened V by 6 bases and J by 2 bases, and 11 bases separated the two germline ends. The CDR3 runs to 13 residues. Germline V gene sequence: CDR1 ENHRY, CDR2 SYGVKD. In nucleotides, the CDR3 is TGTGCCATCAGGTCTACTCCCACCTACGAGCAGTACTTC. It specifies CAIRSTPTYEQYF.

This clonotype appeared many times. V and J are TRBV7-8 and TRBJ2-2, with D perhaps TRBD1 or TRBD2 (5 bases each). In germline, CDR1 is SGHVS, CDR2 FQNEAQ. This CDR3 is built from 17 residues. V lost 1 base, J lost 0 bases, and 12 bases lay in between. The CDR3 region has the DNA TGTGCCAGCAGCTTAGGGTGGGACGGTACGAACACCGGGGAGCTGTTTTTT. Residues: CASSLGWDGTNTGELFF.

This clonotype has a count of ten or more. Given a much more abundant clone one base away, this may be a read error. The rearrangement uses TRBV12-3 or TRBV12-4 and TRBJ2-2; possible D gene TRBD2, 5 bases. The CDR3 loop spans 12 amino acids. The CDR3 protein is CASRLNTGELSF. CDR3 DNA sequence: TGTGCCAGCAGACTGAACACCGGGGAGCTGTCTTTT.